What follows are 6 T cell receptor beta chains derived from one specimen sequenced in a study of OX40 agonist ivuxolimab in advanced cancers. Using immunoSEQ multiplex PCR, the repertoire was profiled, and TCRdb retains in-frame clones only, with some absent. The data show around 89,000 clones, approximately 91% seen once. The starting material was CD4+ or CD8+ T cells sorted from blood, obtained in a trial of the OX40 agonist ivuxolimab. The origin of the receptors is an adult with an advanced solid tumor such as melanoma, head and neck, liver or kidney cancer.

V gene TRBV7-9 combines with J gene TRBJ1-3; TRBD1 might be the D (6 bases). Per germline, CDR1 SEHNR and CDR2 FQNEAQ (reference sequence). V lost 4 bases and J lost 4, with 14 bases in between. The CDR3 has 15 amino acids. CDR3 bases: TGTGCCAGCAGCTATCTACAGGGAGGAGGAAACACCATATATTTT. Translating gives CASSYLQGGGNTIYF.

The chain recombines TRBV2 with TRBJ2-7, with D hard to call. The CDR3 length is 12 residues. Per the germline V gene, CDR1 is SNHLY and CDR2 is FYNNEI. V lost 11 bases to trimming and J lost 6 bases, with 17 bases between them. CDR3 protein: CAGRATGGEQYF. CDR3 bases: TGTGCCGGAAGGGCCACCGGCGGCGAGCAGTACTTC.

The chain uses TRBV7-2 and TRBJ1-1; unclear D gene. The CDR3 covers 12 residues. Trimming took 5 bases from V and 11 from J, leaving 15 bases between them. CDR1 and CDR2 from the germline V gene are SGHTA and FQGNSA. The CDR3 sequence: CASSPLQGWAFF. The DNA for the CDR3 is TGTGCCAGCAGCCCCCTGCAAGGCTGGGCTTTCTTT.

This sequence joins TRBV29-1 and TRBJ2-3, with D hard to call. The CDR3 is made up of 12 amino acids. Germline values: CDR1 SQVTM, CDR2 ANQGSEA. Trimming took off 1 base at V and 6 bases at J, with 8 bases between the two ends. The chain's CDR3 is CSVEAPGDTQYF. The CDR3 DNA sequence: TGCAGCGTTGAAGCCCCCGGCGATACGCAGTATTTT.

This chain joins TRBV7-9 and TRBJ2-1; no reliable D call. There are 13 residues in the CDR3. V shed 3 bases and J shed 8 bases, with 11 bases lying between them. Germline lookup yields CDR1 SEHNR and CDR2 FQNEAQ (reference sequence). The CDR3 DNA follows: TGTGCCAGCAGCTTGGCCGGGCGCGATGAGCAGTTCTTC. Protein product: CASSLAGRDEQFF.

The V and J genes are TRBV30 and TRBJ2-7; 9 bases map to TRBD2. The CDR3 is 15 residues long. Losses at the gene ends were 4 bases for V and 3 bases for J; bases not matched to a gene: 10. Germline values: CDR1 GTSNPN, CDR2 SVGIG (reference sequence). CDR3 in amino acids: CAWTMGGTSNYEQYF. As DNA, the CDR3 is TGTGCCTGGACTATGGGCGGGACTAGCAACTACGAGCAGTACTTC.